The 18 T cell receptor beta chains in this list originate from one sample, sequenced in a study of technical replicates of blood from several donors. This table comes from immunoSEQ multiplex PCR, and its TCRdb copy is limited to in-frame clones, with some not included. The sample includes roughly 60,000 clones, 80% to 95% of them seen just once. The sample consisted of PBMCs. Receptor source: a human donor in good health. Some clones in this sample may be carry-over from other donors' samples.

The chain links TRBV4-3 to TRBJ2-1; a possible D gene is TRBD2 (7 bases). Trimming took off 4 bases at V and 4 bases at J, with 14 bases between the two ends. The length of the CDR3 is 15 residues. The germline V gene has CDR1 LGHNA and CDR2 YSLEER. CDR3 coding DNA: TGCGCCAGCAGCCGCAAGCGGGACATATACAATGAGCAGTTCTTC. This gives the protein CASSRKRDIYNEQFF.

The V call is TRBV19, the J call TRBJ2-7; TRBD1 matches 11 bases. With 3 bases clipped from V and 3 bases from J, the junction kept 1 base outside the gene matches. The CDR3 is made up of 14 amino acids. Germline values: CDR1 LNHDA, CDR2 SQIVND (reference sequence). In DNA form, the CDR3 reads TGTGCCAGTAGTATGGGGACAGGGGGCTACGAGCAGTACTTC. It translates to CASSMGTGGYEQYF. Using reference TRBV19 and TRBJ2-7 for the parts outside the CDR3, the full variable domain is DGGITQSPKYLFRKEGQNVTLSCEQNLNHDAMYWYRQDPGQGLRLIYYSQIVNDFQKGDIAEGYSVSREKKESFPLTVTSAQKNPTAFYLCASSMGTGGYEQYFGPGTRLTVT.

V gene TRBV4-3 combines with J gene TRBJ2-4; unclear D gene. Germline CDR1 reads LGHNA; CDR2 reads YSLEER. Trimming shortened V by 2 bases and J by 1 base, and 12 bases separated the two germline ends. CDR3 size: 16 residues. Written as DNA, the CDR3 is TGCGCCAGCAGCCAACTGACCCACGGGGCCAAAAACATTCAGTACTTC. It specifies CASSQLTHGAKNIQYF.

This chain joins TRBV6-1 and TRBJ1-2; D gene uncertain. The CDR3 consists of 14 residues. The germline CDR1 and CDR2 sequences are MNHNS and SASEGT. V lost 4 bases and J lost 1, with 10 bases in between. CDR3 nucleotide sequence: TGTGCCAGCAGTGGATCAGCGGGTAACTATGGCTACACCTTC. It yields the protein CASSGSAGNYGYTF.

Remarks on this clone: The sample holds other DNA sequences that translate to the same CDR3. The chain joins TRBV11-2 to TRBJ2-3, with 7 bases lining up with TRBD2. The CDR3 sequence is 15 residues long. Germline CDR1 reads SGHAT; CDR2 reads FQNNGV. With V trimmed by 2 bases and J by 4 bases, 6 bases remained unmatched. DNA of the CDR3: TGTGCCAGCAGCTTAAATAGCGGGCGGGCAGATACGCAGTATTTT. Its translation is CASSLNSGRADTQYF. The full variable domain, in which reference TRBV11-2 and TRBJ2-3 provide the parts outside the CDR3, is EAGVAQSPRYKIIEKRQSVAFWCNPISGHATLYWYQQILGQGPKLLIQFQNNGVVDDSQLPKDRFSAERLKGVDSTLKIQPAKLEDSAVYLCASSLNSGRADTQYFGPGTRLTVL.

The CDR3 spells CASSRTSDYNEQFF. The DNA of the CDR3 is TGTGCCAGCAGCCGGACTAGCGATTACAATGAGCAGTTCTTC. The genes are TRBV6-6 and TRBJ2-1; 9 bases fit TRBD2. The CDR3 has 14 residues. V trimming: 6 bases; J trimming: 4 bases; junction bases outside the gene matches: 4. Germline assignment: CDR1 MNHNY and CDR2 SVGAGI (reference sequence).

This chain joins TRBV12-5 and TRBJ2-2, with D unclear. Trimming stripped 0 bases from V and 5 bases from J, with 7 bases between. Germline assignment: CDR1 LGHNT and CDR2 FRNRAP. The CDR3 extends over 14 amino acids. The CDR3 DNA reads TGTGCTAGTGGTTTGGTACCCCGGACCGGGGAGCTGTTTTTT. Amino acids: CASGLVPRTGELFF.

This clone is a singleton in its sample. The gene calls are TRBV18 and TRBJ2-3; 10 nucleotides agree with TRBD2. J was trimmed by 1 base and V by 6 bases; bases with no gene match: 4. The CDR3 loop spans 15 amino acids. From germline, CDR1 is KGHSH and CDR2 LQKENI. DNA of the CDR3: TGTGCCAGCTCCCAAGGGACTAGCGGCACAGATACGCAGTATTTT. It yields the protein CASSQGTSGTDTQYF.

The chain is built from TRBV7-2 and TRBJ2-2, with 11 bases that match TRBD2. With V trimmed by 2 bases and J by 7 bases, 6 bases remained unmatched. Looked up from germline, CDR1 is SGHTA and CDR2 is FQGNSA. This CDR3 is built from 16 residues. Written as DNA, the CDR3 is TGTGCCAGCAGCTTATTTAGCGGGGGGGCCGGCGGGGAGCTGTTTTTT. This encodes CASSLFSGGAGGELFF.

V is TRBV4-3 and J is TRBJ2-7; D uncertain. The CDR3 totals 15 residues. V gave up 0 bases and J gave up 0 bases, with 9 bases separating them. The germline V gene encodes CDR1 LGHNA and CDR2 YSLEER. The CDR3 DNA follows: TGCGCCAGCAGCCAAGAAGACTCGAACTCCTACGAGCAGTACTTC. Translation gives CASSQEDSNSYEQYF.

V gene TRBV29-1 combines with J gene TRBJ1-3, with unresolved D. Germline V lookup: CDR1 SQVTM, CDR2 ANQGSEA. V lost 5 bases and J 4 bases, leaving 12 bases between the germline ends. The CDR3 loop spans 13 amino acids. The CDR3 nucleotides read TGCAGCGTTCTAGGCCCCATCGGAAACACCATATATTTT. Translation: CSVLGPIGNTIYF.

The chain recombines TRBV13 with TRBJ2-7, with TRBD2 identical over 10 bases. V trimming: 2 bases; J trimming: 7 bases; junction bases outside the gene matches: 5. The CDR3 has 14 residues. The germline V gene encodes CDR1 PRHDT and CDR2 FYEKMQ (reference sequence). Written as DNA, the CDR3 is TGTGCCAGCAGCTTAAGCGGGGGGGCGCGGGAGCAGTACTTC. Residues: CASSLSGGAREQYF.

The chain carries TRBV7-8 and TRBJ2-2, with TRBD1 as a possible D gene (6 bases). The germline gives CDR1 SGHVS, CDR2 FQNEAQ. The CDR3 contains 14 residues. V lost 3 bases to trimming and J lost 5 bases, with 10 bases between them. Here the CDR3 DNA reads TGTGCCAGCAGCTTTACAGGGTGGACCGGGGAGCTGTTTTTT. Translating gives CASSFTGWTGELFF.

The gene calls are TRBV6-4 and TRBJ1-2; D ambiguous. The CDR3 spans 18 residues. Germline CDR1 and CDR2: MRHNA and SNTAGT. Trimming took 7 bases from V and 5 from J, leaving 29 bases between them. This chain's CDR3 is CASIDTAAEGRIGYGYTF. DNA of the CDR3: TGTGCCAGCATTGATACCGCAGCCGAGGGCAGGATAGGATATGGCTACACCTTC.

The V call is TRBV27, the J call TRBJ1-1, with a weak D call TRBD1 (6 bases). The CDR3 runs to 14 residues. Germline V gene lookup returns CDR1 MNHEY and CDR2 SMNVEV (reference sequence). The germline V and J ends were trimmed by 1 base and 1 base, with 7 bases remaining between them. This CDR3 is CASSLLGQNTEAFF. DNA of the CDR3: TGTGCCAGCAGTTTATTGGGACAGAACACTGAAGCTTTCTTT.

The V call is TRBV7-2, the J call TRBJ1-1; 7 bases are a match to TRBD1. CDR3 length: 15 residues. CDR1 is SGHTA, CDR2 FQGNSA, per germline. After removal of 5 bases from V and 5 bases from J, the junction contained 11 bases not matched to a gene. As DNA, the CDR3 is TGTGCCAGCAGCAAGGAACACAGGGGAGGAACTGAAGCTTTCTTT. It translates to CASSKEHRGGTEAFF.

CDR3 sequence: CASSFRGSNTEAFF. The DNA for the CDR3 is TGTGCCAGCAGCTTTCGCGGGTCGAACACTGAAGCTTTCTTT. The chain recombines TRBV6-5 with TRBJ1-1; D is uncertain. Trimming stripped 6 bases from V and 1 base from J, with 12 bases between. CDR3 length: 14 residues. Per the germline V gene, CDR1 is MNHEY and CDR2 is SVGAGI.

The genes are TRBV5-5 and TRBJ1-2; 10 bases map to TRBD1. CDR1 and CDR2 from the germline V gene are SGHKS and YYEKEE (reference sequence). The J segment lost 2 bases and the V segment lost 3 bases, leaving 13 bases of the junction unmatched. The CDR3 extends over 18 amino acids. CDR3 bases: TGTGCCAGCAGCTGGCCGGGACAGGGGAATCGGCTCAACTATGGCTACACCTTC. Its translation is CASSWPGQGNRLNYGYTF.